This T cell receptor (beta chain) was obtained from a study of T cell responses to AZD1222 COVID-19 vaccine. Measured with immunoSEQ multiplex PCR; TCRdb has only the in-frame clones, and not every one. The profile shows approximately 200,000 clones, about nine tenths of them singletons. Notes on this clone: Its antigen remains unknown.

Findings of the study overall: Receipt of two AZD1222 doses was followed by a rise in Spike-specific TCR breadth and depth. Repertoires in all cases were sampled only once the peak T cell response had passed.

J lost 10 bases, V lost 0 bases, and 4 bases had no gene match. CDR3 size: 14 residues. The germline gives CDR1 SGDLS, CDR2 YYNGEE. This chain uses TRBV9 with TRBJ1-4; 9 bases align to TRBD1. The receptor comes from an adult who received the AZD1222 COVID-19 vaccine. Sequences were derived from peripheral blood, sampled 28 days after the second AZD1222 dose. CDR3 protein: CASSVGQGVGKLFF. As DNA, the CDR3 is TGTGCCAGCAGCGTAGGACAGGGGGTGGGAAAACTGTTTTTT.